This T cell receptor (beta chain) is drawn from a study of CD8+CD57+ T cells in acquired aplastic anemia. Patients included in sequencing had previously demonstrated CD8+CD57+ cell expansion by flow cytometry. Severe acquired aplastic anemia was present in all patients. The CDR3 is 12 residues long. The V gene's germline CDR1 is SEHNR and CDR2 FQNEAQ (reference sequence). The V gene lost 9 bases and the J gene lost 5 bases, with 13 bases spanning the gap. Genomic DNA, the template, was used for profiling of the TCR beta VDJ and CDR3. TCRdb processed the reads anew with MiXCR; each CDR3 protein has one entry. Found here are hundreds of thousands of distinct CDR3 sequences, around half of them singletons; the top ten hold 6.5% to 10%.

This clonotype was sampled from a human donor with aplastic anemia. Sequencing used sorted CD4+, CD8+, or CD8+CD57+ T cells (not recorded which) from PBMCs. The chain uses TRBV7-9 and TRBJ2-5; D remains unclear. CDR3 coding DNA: TGTGCCAGTAGCAACACATTGGAGACCCAGTACTTC. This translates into CASSNTLETQYF. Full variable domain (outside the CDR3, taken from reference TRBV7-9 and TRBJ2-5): DTGVSQNPRHKITKRGQNVTFRCDPISEHNRLYWYRQTLGQGPEFLTYFQNEAQLEKSRLLSDRFSAERPKGSFSTLEIQRTEQGDSAMYLCASSNTLETQYFGPGTRLLVL.